In its sample, the clone carrying this T cell receptor (beta chain) was seen once. Expressed TCRB transcripts were sequenced because the isolated RNA had all been reverse transcribed beforehand. Sequencing used immunoSEQ multiplex PCR; TCRdb keeps in-frame clones, though not all of them. The table lists 250,000 to 300,000 clones, under 8.5% of them singletons. This entry belongs to a study of beta chain features in type 1 diabetes. The CDR3 is 16 residues long. Trimming took 6 bases from V and 2 from J; bases not matched to a gene: 7. The germline gives CDR1 SNHLY, CDR2 FYNNEI. The sequenced material came from central memory CD4+ T cells from blood. The clonotype originates from a woman under 30 in good health. The chain employs TRBV2 and TRBJ2-5; 12 nucleotides align to TRBD2. CDR3 loop: CASRKTSGGQQETQYF. CDR3 bases: TGTGCCAGCAGAAAGACTAGCGGGGGACAACAAGAGACCCAGTACTTC.